The sequence of this T cell receptor (beta chain) was determined in a study of PD-1 blockade in classical Hodgkin lymphoma. The table came from immunoSEQ multiplex PCR; TCRdb's copy has only in-frame clones and leaves some out. The sample records roughly 140,000 clones, around 73% being singletons. Relapse after autologous stem cell transplantation occurred in every patient, and brentuximab vedotin exposure varied. In germline, CDR1 is KGHSY, CDR2 FQNENV. V was clipped by 0 bases and J by 3 bases; unmatched bases: 3. CDR3 length equals 15 residues. The source material was peripheral blood mononuclear cells (PBMCs), sampled before the second cycle of nivolumab. The chain carries TRBV16 and TRBJ2-7; 9 bases are a match to TRBD1. The TCR originated in a human donor with classical Hodgkin lymphoma. The CDR3 protein is CASSQSGQGFYEQYF. The CDR3 coding sequence is TGTGCCAGCAGCCAATCCGGACAGGGGTTCTACGAGCAGTACTTC. The full variable domain, in which reference TRBV16 and TRBJ2-7 provide the parts outside the CDR3, is GEEVAQTPKHLVRGEGQKAKLYCAPIKGHSYVFWYQQVLKNEFKFLISFQNENVFDETGMPKERFSAKCLPNSPCSLEIQATKLEDSAVYFCASSQSGQGFYEQYFGPGTRLTVT.